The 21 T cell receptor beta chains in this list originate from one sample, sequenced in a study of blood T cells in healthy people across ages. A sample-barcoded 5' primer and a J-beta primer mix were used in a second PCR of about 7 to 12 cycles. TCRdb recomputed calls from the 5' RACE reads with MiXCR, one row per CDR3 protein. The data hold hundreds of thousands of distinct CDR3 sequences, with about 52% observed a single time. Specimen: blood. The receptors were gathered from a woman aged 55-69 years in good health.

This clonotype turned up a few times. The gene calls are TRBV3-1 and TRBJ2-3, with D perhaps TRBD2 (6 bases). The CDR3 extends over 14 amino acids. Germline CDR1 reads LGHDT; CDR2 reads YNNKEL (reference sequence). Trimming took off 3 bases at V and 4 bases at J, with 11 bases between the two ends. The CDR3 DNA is TGTGCCAGCAGCCATGGGAGGATGGCAGATACGCAGTATTTT. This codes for CASSHGRMADTQYF.

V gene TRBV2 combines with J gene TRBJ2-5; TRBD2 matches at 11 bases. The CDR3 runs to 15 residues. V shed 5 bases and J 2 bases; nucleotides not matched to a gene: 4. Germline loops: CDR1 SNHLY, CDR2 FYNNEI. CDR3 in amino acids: CASSIRTSGQETQYF. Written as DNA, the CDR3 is TGTGCCAGCAGTATAAGGACTAGCGGGCAAGAGACCCAGTACTTC. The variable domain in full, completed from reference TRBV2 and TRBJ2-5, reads EPEVTQTPSHQVTQMGQEVILRCVPISNHLYFYWYRQILGQKVEFLVSFYNNEISEKSEIFDDQFSVERPDGSNFTLKIRSTKLEDSAMYFCASSIRTSGQETQYFGPGTRLLVL.

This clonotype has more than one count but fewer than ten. The CDR3 DNA follows: TGTGCCAGCAGTTACTCGGGAATGATGACAGTGCACACCTTC. Translated: CASSYSGMMTVHTF. This rearrangement joins TRBV6-5 to TRBJ1-2; a possible D gene is TRBD1 (5 bases). Trimming pared 0 bases from V and 12 bases from J, leaving 17 bases between. The CDR3 has 14 amino acids. Germline CDR1 and CDR2: MNHEY and SVGAGI.

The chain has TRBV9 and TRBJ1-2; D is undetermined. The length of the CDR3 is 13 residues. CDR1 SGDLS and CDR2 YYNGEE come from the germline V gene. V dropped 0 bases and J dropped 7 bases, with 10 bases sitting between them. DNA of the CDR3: TGTGCCAGCAGCGTAGACACACGGGGTGGCTACACCTTC. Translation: CASSVDTRGGYTF. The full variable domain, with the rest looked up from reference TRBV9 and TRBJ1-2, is DSGVTQTPKHLITATGQRVTLRCSPRSGDLSVYWYQQSLDQGLQFLIQYYNGEERAKGNILERFSAQQFPDLHSELNLSSLELGDSALYFCASSVDTRGGYTFGSGTRLTVV.

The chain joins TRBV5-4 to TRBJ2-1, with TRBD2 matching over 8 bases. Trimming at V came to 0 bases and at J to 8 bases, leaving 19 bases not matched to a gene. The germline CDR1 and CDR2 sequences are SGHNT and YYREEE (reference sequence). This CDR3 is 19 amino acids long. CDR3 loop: CASSLGDATSARRGYEQFF. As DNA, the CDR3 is TGTGCCAGCAGCTTGGGTGATGCGACTAGCGCGAGGAGGGGCTATGAGCAGTTCTTC.

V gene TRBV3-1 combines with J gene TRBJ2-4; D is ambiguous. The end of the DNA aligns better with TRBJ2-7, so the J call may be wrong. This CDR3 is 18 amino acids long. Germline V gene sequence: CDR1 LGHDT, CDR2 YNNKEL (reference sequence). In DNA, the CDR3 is TGTGCCAGCAGCCAGGCCCCCCCGCCCGAGAGACGCAACTACGAGCAGTACTTC. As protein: CASSQAPPPERRNYEQYF.

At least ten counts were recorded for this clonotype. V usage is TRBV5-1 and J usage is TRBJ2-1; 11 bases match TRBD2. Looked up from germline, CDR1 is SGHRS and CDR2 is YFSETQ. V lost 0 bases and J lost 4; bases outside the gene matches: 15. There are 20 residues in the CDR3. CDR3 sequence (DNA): TGCGCCAGCAGCTTGGATGGTCTAGCGGGAGGATATAGTCGGTACAATGAGCAGTTCTTC. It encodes CASSLDGLAGGYSRYNEQFF.

The CDR3 loop is CASSPPPGSEQFF. Written as DNA, the CDR3 is TGTGCCAGCAGCCCTCCCCCAGGGAGTGAGCAGTTCTTC. The genes are TRBV7-2 and TRBJ2-1, with D perhaps matching TRBD1 or TRBD2 (5 bases each). The CDR3 sequence is 13 residues long. Trimming took 5 bases from V and 9 from J, leaving 14 bases between them. Germline loops: CDR1 SGHTA, CDR2 FQGNSA.

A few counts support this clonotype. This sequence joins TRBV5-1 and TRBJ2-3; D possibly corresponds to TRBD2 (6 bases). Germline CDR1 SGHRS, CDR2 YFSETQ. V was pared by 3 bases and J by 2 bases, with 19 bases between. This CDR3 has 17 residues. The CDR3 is CASSSGRTTQPTDTQYF. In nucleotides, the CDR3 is TGCGCCAGCAGCTCCGGCCGGACTACCCAACCCACAGATACGCAGTATTTT.

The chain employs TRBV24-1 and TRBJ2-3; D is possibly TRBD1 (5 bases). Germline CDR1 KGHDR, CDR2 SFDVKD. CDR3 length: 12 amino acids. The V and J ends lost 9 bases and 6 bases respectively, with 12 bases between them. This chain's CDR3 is CATGAPGDTQYF. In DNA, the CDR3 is TGTGCCACCGGGGCTCCTGGGGATACGCAGTATTTT.

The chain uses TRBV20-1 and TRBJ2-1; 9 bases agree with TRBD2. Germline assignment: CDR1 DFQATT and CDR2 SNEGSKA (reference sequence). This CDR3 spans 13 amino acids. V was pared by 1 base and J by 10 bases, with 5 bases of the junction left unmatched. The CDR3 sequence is CSARATGLAEQFF. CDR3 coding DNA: TGCAGTGCTAGAGCCACAGGACTAGCGGAGCAGTTCTTC.

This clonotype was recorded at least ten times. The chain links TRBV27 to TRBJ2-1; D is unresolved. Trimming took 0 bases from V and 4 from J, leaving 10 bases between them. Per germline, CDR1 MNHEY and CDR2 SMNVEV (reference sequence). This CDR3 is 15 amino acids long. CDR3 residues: CASSLSVAPYNEQFF. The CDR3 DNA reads TGTGCCAGCAGTTTATCGGTTGCCCCTTACAATGAGCAGTTCTTC.

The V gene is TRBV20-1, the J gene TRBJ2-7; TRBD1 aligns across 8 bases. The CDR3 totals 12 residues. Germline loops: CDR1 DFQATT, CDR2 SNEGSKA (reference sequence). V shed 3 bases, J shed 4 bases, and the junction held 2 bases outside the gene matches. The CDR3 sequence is CSASRTGYEQYF. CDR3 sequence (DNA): TGCAGTGCTAGTAGGACAGGGTACGAGCAGTACTTC.

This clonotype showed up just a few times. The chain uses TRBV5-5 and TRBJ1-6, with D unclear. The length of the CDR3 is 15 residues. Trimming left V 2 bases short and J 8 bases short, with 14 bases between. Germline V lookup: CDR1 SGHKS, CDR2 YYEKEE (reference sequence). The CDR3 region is CASSFRPLLDSPLHF. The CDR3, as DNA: TGTGCCAGCAGCTTCAGACCCTTACTGGATTCACCCCTCCACTTT.

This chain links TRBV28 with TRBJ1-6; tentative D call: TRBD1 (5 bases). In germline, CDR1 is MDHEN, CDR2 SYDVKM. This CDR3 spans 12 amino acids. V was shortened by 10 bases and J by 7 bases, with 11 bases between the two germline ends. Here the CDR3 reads CAIQDSNSPLHF. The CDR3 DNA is TGTGCCATTCAAGACAGCAATTCACCCCTCCACTTT. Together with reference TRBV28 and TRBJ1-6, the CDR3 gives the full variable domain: DVKVTQSSRYLVKRTGEKVFLECVQDMDHENMFWYRQDPGLGLRLIYFSYDVKMKEKGDIPEGYSVSREKKERFSLILESASTNQTSMYLCAIQDSNSPLHFGNGTRLTVT.

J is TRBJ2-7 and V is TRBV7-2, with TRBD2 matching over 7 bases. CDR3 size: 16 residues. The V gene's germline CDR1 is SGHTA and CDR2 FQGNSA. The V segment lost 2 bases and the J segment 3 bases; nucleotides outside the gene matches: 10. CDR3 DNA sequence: TGTGCCAGCAGCTTAAGGGTAGGGGACTACTACTACGAGCAGTACTTC. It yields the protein CASSLRVGDYYYEQYF. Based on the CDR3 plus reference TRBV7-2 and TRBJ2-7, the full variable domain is GAGVSQSPSNKVTEKGKDVELRCDPISGHTALYWYRQSLGQGLEFLIYFQGNSAPDKSGLPSDRFSAERTGGSVSTLTIQRTQQEDSAVYLCASSLRVGDYYYEQYFGPGTRLTVT.

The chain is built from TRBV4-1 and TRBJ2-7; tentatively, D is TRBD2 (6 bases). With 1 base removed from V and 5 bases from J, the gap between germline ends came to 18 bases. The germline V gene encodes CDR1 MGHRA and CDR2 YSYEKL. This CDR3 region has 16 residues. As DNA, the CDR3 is TGCGCCAGCAGCCAAGGTGGAACGGGAGTAGTCCACGAGCAGTACTTC. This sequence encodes CASSQGGTGVVHEQYF.

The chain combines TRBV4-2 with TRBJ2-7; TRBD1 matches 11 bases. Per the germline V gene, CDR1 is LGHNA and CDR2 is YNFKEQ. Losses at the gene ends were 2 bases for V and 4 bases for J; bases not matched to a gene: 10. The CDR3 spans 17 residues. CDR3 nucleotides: TGTGCCAGCAGCCAACCCGCAGGCGGGACAGGGGGGTACGAGCAGTACTTC. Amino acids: CASSQPAGGTGGYEQYF.

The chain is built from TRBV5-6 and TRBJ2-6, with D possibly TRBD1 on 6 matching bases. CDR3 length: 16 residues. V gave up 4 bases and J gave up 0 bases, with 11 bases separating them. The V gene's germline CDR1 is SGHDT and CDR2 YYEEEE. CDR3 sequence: CASSGDRRSGANVLTF. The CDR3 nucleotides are TGTGCCAGCAGCGGCGACAGGCGCTCTGGGGCCAACGTCCTGACTTTC.

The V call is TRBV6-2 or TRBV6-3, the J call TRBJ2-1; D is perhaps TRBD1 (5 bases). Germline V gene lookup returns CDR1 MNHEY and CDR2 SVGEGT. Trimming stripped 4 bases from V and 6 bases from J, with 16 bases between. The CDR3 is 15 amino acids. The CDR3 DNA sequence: TGTGCCAGCAGTTGGGGCTATCTCATAGGCAATGAGCAGTTCTTC. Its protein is CASSWGYLIGNEQFF.

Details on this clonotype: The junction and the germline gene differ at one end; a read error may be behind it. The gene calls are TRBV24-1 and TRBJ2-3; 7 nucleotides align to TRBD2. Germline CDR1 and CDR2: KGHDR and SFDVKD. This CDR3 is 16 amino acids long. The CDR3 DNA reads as TGTGCCACCAGTGAAGGTGGGCGGGAGTACACAGATACGCGGTATTTT. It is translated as CATSEGGREYTDTRYF.